This T cell receptor beta chain derives from a study of blood T cell repertoires in COVID-19. Overall study context: PBMCs, B-cell-depleted T cells, or T cells were the source of the cDNA or gDNA that made up the material.

Methods used by the authors: It was from reference gene primer amplification that nucleated cell counts were estimated. The protocol was immunoSEQ multiplex PCR, while the TCRdb copy is restricted to in-frame clones and leaves out a portion. D and trimming come from the DNA, and the V and J calls and clone size come from that table. Of roughly 250,000 clones in the sample, 75% to 85% were seen once. Germline V gives CDR1 MRHNA, CDR2 SNTAGT. The CDR3 spans 16 residues. V was cut by 0 bases and J by 10 bases, with 19 bases left in between. Sample: peripheral blood. The TCR was taken from a human donor in a cohort sampled during active COVID-19. The J gene is TRBJ1-5, the V gene TRBV6-4, with D hard to call. In nucleotides, the CDR3 is TGTGCCAGCAGTGACTCGATTTCGCTAAACCTAGGCCCCCAGCATTTT. This encodes CASSDSISLNLGPQHF.